The T cell receptor beta chain described here comes from a study of blood T cells in healthy people across ages. Alongside a J-beta primer mix, a sample-barcoded 5' primer served in a second PCR lasting about 6 to 11 cycles. TCRdb reprocessed the 5' RACE reads via MiXCR and lists one record per CDR3 protein. The sample holds roughly 700,000 distinct CDR3 sequences; roughly 25% are singletons and the top ten take around 9.2%. CDR3 length equals 16 residues. V lost 4 bases to trimming and J lost 2 bases, with 18 bases between them. Per the germline V gene, CDR1 is SGDLS and CDR2 is YYNGEE. The sample was also linked to a second study, of T cells of mothers and their children.

The TCR comes from a boy aged 10-17 years in good health. The material sequenced was blood. The chain uses TRBV9 and TRBJ2-5, with D possibly matching TRBD2 (6 bases). This chain's CDR3 is CASSRAPIGGQETQYF. The CDR3 nucleotides read TGTGCCAGCAGCAGAGCCCCCATTGGAGGGCAAGAGACCCAGTACTTC.